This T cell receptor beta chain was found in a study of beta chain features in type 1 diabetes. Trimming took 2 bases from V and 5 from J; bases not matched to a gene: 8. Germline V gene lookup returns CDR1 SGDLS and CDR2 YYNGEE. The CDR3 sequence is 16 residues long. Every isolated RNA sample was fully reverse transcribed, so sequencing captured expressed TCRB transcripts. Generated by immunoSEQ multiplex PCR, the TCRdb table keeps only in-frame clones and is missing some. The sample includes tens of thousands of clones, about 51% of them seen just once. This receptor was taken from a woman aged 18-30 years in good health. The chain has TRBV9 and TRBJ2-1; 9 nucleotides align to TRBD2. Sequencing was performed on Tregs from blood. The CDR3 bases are TGTGCCAGCAGCGTCACCCCGACTAGCGGTAACAATGAGCAGTTCTTC. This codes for CASSVTPTSGNNEQFF. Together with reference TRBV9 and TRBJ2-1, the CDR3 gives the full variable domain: DSGVTQTPKHLITATGQRVTLRCSPRSGDLSVYWYQQSLDQGLQFLIQYYNGEERAKGNILERFSAQQFPDLHSELNLSSLELGDSALYFCASSVTPTSGNNEQFFGPGTRLTVL.